This T cell receptor beta chain stems from a study of blood T cells in healthy people across ages. Through a sample-barcoded 5' primer and a J-beta primer mix, a second PCR was run for about 6 to 12 cycles. Using its own MiXCR run on the 5' RACE reads, TCRdb lists one record per CDR3 protein. The repertoire holds roughly 900,000 distinct CDR3 sequences, with 48% as singletons. The CDR3 is made up of 17 amino acids. CDR1 SGHDT and CDR2 YYEEEE come from the germline V gene. Trimming removed 2 bases from V and 0 bases from J, with 18 bases in between. The sequenced sample was blood. The rearrangement links TRBV5-6 to TRBJ2-7, with unresolved D. This TCR came from a man aged 30-40 years in good health. CDR3 loop: CASSLVSRVRSSYEQYF. The DNA of the CDR3 is TGTGCCAGCAGCTTAGTAAGTCGAGTCCGCAGCTCCTACGAGCAGTACTTC.